This T cell receptor (beta chain) is from a study of shared clonotypes between healthy human individuals. General study points: Of the naive CD4 clonotypes, approximately 5% were shared across a few donors.

About this clone: No antigen is known for it.

CDR1 and CDR2 from the germline V gene are SGHRS and YFSETQ. Trimming cost V 4 bases and J 4 bases; bases outside gene matches: 4. The CDR3 totals 15 residues. The table came from immunoSEQ multiplex PCR; TCRdb's copy has only in-frame clones and leaves some out. The table has 2,500,000 or so clones, approximately 94% seen once; the top ten hold roughly 0.13%. The clonotype was recovered from a man in his late teens or twenties in good health. Sequencing was carried out using naive CD4+ T cells sorted from blood. Subset indicated: CD45RA+ positively selected. The chain couples TRBV5-1 to TRBJ1-4; 10 positions match TRBD1. The CDR3 region has the DNA TGCGCCAGCAGCGCCCGGACAGGGGGTAATGAAAAACTGTTTTTT. Translation: CASSARTGGNEKLFF.